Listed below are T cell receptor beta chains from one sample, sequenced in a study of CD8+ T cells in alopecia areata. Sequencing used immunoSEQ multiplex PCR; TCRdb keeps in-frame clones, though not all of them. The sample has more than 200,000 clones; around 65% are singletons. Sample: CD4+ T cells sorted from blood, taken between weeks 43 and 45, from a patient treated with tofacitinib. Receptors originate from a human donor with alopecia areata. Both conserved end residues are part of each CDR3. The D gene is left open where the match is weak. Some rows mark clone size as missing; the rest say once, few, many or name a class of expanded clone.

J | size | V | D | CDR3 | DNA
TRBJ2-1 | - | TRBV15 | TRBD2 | CATSKWTSDDNEQFF | TGTGCCACCAGCAAATGGACTAGCGATGACAATGAGCAGTTCTTC
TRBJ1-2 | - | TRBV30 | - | CAWSVRPDDYGYTF | TGTGCCTGGAGTGTAAGACCTGATGACTATGGCTACACCTTC
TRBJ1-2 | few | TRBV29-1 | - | CSVDLQGTLTF | TGCAGCGTTGATCTACAGGGTACCCTGACCTTC
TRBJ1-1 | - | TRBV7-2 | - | CASSFPIGTEAFF | TGTGCCAGCAGCTTCCCGATTGGCACTGAAGCTTTCTTT
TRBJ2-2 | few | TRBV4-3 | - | CASSQVIDTGELFF | TGCGCCAGCAGCCAAGTCATCGACACCGGGGAGCTGTTTTTT
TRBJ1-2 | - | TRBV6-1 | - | CASSAVERIYGYTF | TGTGCCAGCAGTGCTGTCGAGAGGATCTATGGCTACACCTTC
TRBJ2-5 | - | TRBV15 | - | CATSRGEREQETQYF | TGTGCCACCAGCAGAGGAGAACGGGAACAAGAGACCCAGTACTTC
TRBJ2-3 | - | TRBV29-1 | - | CSGSPGADTQYF | TGCAGCGGGTCCCCCGGGGCAGATACGCAGTATTTT
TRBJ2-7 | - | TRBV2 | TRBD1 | CASRPDRGRQYF | TGTGCCAGCAGGCCCGACAGGGGAAGGCAGTACTTC
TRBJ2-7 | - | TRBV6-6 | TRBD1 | CASTPEDRGFYEQYF | TGTGCCAGCACCCCCGAGGACAGGGGGTTCTACGAGCAGTACTTC
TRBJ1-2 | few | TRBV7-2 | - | CASSLGPLDREGYTF | TGTGCCAGCAGCTTAGGTCCGCTCGACCGTGAAGGCTACACCTTC
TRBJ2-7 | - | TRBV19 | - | CASSMGVGKQYF | TGTGCCAGTAGTATGGGCGTCGGGAAGCAGTACTTC
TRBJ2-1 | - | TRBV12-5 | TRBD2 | CASGLVAGDNEQFF | TGTGCTAGTGGTTTGGTAGCGGGGGACAATGAGCAGTTCTTC
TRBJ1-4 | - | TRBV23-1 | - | CASRRKFEKNEKLFF | TGCGCCAGCAGAAGAAAGTTTGAGAAGAATGAAAAACTGTTTTTT